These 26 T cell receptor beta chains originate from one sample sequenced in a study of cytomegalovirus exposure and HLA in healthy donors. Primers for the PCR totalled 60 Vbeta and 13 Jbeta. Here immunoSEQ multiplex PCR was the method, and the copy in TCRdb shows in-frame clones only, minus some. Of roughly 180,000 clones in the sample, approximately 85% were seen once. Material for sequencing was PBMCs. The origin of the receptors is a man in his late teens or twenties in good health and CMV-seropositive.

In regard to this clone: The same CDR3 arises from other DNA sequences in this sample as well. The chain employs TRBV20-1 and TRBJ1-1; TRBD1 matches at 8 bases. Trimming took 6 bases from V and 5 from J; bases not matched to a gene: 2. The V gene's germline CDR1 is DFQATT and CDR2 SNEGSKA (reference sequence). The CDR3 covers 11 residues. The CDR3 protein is CSAQGVTEAFF. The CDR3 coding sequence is TGCAGTGCACAGGGGGTAACTGAAGCTTTCTTT.

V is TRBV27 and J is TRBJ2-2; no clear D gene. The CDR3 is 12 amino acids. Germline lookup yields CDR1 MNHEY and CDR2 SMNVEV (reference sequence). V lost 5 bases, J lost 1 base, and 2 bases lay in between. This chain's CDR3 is CASSRNTGELFF. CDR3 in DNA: TGTGCCAGCAGTCGGAACACCGGGGAGCTGTTTTTT.

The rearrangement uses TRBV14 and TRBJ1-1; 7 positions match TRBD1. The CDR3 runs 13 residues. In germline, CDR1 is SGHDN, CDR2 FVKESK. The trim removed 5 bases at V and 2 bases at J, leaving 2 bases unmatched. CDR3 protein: CASSGQANTEAFF. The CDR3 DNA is TGTGCCAGCAGCGGACAGGCCAACACTGAAGCTTTCTTT. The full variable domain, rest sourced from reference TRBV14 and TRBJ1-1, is EAGVTQFPSHSVIEKGQTVTLRCDPISGHDNLYWYRRVMGKEIKFLLHFVKESKQDESGMPNNRFLAERTGGTYSTLKVQPAELEDSGVYFCASSGQANTEAFFGQGTRLTVV.

The CDR3 DNA sequence: TGTGCCTGGAGGGCCCCCTACGCAGGGGCCGGTTCACCCCTCCACTTT. Translating gives CAWRAPYAGAGSPLHF. The chain combines TRBV30 with TRBJ1-6; possibly TRBD1 for D (6 bases). V shed 3 bases and J shed 9 bases, with 21 bases lying between them. The CDR3 covers 16 residues. CDR1 is GTSNPN and CDR2 is SVGIG in the germline V gene (reference sequence).

The CDR3 DNA follows: TGCGCCAGCAGGCAAAAGGGGACTGAAGCTTTCTTT. Its protein product is CASRQKGTEAFF. The rearrangement links TRBV4-1 to TRBJ1-1, with D maybe TRBD1 (5 bases). The CDR3 sequence is 12 residues long. V lost 6 bases to trimming and J lost 5 bases, with 10 bases between them. The germline gives CDR1 MGHRA, CDR2 YSYEKL.

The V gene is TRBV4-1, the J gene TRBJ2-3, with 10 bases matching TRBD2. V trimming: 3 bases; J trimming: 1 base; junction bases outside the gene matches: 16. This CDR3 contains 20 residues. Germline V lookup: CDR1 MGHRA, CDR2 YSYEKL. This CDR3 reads CASSHPWGASGGSGTDTQYF. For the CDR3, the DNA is TGCGCCAGCAGCCACCCCTGGGGGGCTAGCGGGGGTTCAGGCACAGATACGCAGTATTTT.

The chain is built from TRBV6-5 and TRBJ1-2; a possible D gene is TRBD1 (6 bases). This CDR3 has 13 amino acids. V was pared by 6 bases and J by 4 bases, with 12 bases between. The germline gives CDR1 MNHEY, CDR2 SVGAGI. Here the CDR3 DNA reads TGTGCCAGCAGGGGAACAGGGCTCTATGGCTACACCTTC. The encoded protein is CASRGTGLYGYTF.

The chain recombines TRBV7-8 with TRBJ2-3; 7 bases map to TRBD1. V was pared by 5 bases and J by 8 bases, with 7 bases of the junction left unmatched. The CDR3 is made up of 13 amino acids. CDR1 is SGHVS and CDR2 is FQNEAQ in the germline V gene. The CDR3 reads CASSPDRDGTQYF. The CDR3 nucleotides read TGTGCCAGCAGCCCAGACAGGGACGGTACGCAGTATTTT.

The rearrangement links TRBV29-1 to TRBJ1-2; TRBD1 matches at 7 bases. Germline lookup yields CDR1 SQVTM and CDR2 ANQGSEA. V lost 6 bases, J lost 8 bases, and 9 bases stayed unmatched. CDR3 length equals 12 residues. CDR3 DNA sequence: TGCAGCGTCAGTAGAGGGGGCACGGGCTACACCTTC. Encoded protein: CSVSRGGTGYTF.

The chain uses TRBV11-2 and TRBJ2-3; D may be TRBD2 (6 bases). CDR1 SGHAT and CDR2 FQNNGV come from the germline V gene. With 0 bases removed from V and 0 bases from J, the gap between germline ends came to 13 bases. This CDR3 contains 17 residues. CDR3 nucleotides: TGTGCCAGCAGCTTAGACGTGGGACTTTATAGCACAGATACGCAGTATTTT. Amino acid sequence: CASSLDVGLYSTDTQYF.

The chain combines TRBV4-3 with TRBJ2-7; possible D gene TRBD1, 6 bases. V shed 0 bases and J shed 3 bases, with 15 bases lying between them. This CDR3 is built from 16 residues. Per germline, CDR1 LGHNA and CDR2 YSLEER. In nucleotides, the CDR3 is TGCGCCAGCAGCCAAGATCTAACGGGGACAATCTACGAGCAGTACTTC. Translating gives CASSQDLTGTIYEQYF.

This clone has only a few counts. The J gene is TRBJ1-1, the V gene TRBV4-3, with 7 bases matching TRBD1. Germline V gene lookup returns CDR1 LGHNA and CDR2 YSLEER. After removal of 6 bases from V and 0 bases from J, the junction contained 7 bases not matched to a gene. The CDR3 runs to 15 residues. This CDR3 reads CASRRAGGLNTEAFF. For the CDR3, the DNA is TGCGCCAGCAGGAGGGCAGGGGGTCTGAACACTGAAGCTTTCTTT.

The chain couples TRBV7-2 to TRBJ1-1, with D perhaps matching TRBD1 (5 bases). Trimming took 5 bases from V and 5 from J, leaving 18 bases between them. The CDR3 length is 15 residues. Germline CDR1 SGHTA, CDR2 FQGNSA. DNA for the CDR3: TGTGCCAGCAGCCCCATCGATTGGGGGGGTACTGAAGCTTTCTTT. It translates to CASSPIDWGGTEAFF.

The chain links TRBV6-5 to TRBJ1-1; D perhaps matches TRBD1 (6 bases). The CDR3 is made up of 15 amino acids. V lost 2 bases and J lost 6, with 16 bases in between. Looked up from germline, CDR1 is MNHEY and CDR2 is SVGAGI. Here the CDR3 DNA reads TGTGCCAGCAGTTACCGAGGGCCCGAGGGGGCTGAAGCTTTCTTT. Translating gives CASSYRGPEGAEAFF.

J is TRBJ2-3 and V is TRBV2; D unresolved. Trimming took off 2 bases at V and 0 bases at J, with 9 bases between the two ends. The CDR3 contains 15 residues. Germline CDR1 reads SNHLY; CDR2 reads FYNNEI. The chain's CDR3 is CASSERWASTDTQYF. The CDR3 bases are TGTGCCAGCAGTGAAAGGTGGGCCAGCACAGATACGCAGTATTTT.

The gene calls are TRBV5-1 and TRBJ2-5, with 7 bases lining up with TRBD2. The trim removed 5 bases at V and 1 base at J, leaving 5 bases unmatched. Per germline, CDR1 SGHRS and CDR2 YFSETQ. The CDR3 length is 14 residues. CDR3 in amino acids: CASRVTSSQETQYF. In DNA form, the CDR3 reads TGCGCCAGCAGAGTGACTAGCTCCCAAGAGACCCAGTACTTC.

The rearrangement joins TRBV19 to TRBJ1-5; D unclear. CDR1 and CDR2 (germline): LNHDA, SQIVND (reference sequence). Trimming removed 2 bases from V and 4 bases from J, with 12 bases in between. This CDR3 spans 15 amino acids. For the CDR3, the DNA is TGTGCCAGTAGTATAATATTGATCGGGAATCAGCCCCAGCATTTT. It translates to CASSIILIGNQPQHF.

This CDR3 reads CAWRRISSNTDTQYF. The CDR3, as DNA: TGTGCCTGGAGGAGAATTTCCTCTAACACAGATACGCAGTATTTT. The rearrangement joins TRBV30 to TRBJ2-3, with no clear D. Germline lookup yields CDR1 GTSNPN and CDR2 SVGIG (reference sequence). Trimming shortened V by 3 bases and J by 2 bases, and 15 bases separated the two germline ends. The CDR3 has 15 residues.

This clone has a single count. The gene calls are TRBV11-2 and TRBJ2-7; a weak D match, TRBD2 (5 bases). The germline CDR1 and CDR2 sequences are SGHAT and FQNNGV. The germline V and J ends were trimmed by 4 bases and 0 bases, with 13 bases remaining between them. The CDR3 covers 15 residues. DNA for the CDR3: TGTGCCAGCAGCTCCTCATCCGGACTCTCCTACGAGCAGTACTTC. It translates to CASSSSSGLSYEQYF. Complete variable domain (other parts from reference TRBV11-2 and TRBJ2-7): EAGVAQSPRYKIIEKRQSVAFWCNPISGHATLYWYQQILGQGPKLLIQFQNNGVVDDSQLPKDRFSAERLKGVDSTLKIQPAKLEDSAVYLCASSSSSGLSYEQYFGPGTRLTVT.

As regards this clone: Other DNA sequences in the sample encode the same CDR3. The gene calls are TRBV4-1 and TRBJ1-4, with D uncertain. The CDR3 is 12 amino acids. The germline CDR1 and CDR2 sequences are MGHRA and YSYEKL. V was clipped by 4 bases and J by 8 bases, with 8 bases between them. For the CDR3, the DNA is TGCGCCAGCAGCCGAGCGGGAGAAAAACTGTTTTTT. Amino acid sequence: CASSRAGEKLFF.

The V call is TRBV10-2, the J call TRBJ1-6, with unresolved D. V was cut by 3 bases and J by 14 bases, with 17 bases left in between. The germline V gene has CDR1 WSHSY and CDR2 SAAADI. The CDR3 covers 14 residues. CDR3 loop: CASSELSSFLALHF. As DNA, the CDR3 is TGCGCCAGCAGTGAACTAAGTTCATTTTTAGCCCTCCACTTT.

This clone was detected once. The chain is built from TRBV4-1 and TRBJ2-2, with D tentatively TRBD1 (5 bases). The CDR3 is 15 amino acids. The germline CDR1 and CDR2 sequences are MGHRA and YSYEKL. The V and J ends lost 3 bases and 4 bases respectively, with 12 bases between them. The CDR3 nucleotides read TGCGCCAGCAGCCAGAGAACAGGCGTCACCGGGGAGCTGTTTTTT. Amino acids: CASSQRTGVTGELFF.

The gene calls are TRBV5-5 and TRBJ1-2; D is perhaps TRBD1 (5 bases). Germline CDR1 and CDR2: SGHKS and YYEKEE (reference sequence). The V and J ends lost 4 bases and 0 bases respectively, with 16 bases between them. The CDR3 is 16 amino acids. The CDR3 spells CASSRTSQASNYGYTF. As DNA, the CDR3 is TGTGCCAGCAGCAGAACCTCACAGGCATCTAACTATGGCTACACCTTC.

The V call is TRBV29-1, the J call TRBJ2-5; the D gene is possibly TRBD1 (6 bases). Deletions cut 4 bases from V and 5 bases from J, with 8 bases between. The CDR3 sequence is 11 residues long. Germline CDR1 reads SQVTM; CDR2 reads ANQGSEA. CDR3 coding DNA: TGCAGCGTTGCCCAGGGGGAGACCCAGTACTTC. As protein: CSVAQGETQYF. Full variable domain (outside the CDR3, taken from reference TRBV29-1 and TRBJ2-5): SAVISQKPSRDICQRGTSLTIQCQVDSQVTMMFWYRQQPGQSLTLIATANQGSEATYESGFVIDKFPISRPNLTFSTLTVSNMSPEDSSIYLCSVAQGETQYFGPGTRLLVL.

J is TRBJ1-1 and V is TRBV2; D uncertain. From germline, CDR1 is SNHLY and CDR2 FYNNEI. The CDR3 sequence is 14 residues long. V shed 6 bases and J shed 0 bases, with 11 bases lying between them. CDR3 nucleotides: TGTGCCAGCAGGTACGTGAGAATGAACACTGAAGCTTTCTTT. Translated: CASRYVRMNTEAFF.

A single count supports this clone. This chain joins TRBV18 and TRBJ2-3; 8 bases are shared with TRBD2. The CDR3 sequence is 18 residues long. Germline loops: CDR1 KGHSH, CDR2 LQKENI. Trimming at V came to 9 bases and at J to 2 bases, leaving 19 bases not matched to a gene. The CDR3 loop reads CASHNGREPTRSTDTQYF. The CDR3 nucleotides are TGTGCCAGTCACAACGGGAGGGAGCCTACCCGATCCACAGATACGCAGTATTTT.